Sequencing of this TCR beta chain was carried out in a study of technical replicates of blood from several donors. This CDR3 has 14 amino acids. V gave up 7 bases and J gave up 0 bases, with 11 bases separating them. Per the germline V gene, CDR1 is MDHEN and CDR2 is SYDVKM. The table came from immunoSEQ multiplex PCR; TCRdb's copy has only in-frame clones and leaves some out. Here the sample spans 9,000 to 15,000 clones, over 85% being singletons. The TCR was taken from a human donor in good health. The sample was PBMCs. The chain is built from TRBV28 and TRBJ2-3; no definite D call. The CDR3 bases are TGTGCCAGCAAATCCTTCGGGAGCACAGATACGCAGTATTTT. It specifies CASKSFGSTDTQYF. The variable domain in full, completed from reference TRBV28 and TRBJ2-3, reads DVKVTQSSRYLVKRTGEKVFLECVQDMDHENMFWYRQDPGLGLRLIYFSYDVKMKEKGDIPEGYSVSREKKERFSLILESASTNQTSMYLCASKSFGSTDTQYFGPGTRLTVL.